Each of the 26 T cell receptor beta chains below was sequenced from the same sample in a study of Ad26.COV2.S vaccination and SARS-CoV-2 variants. TCRdb keeps only in-frame clones here, not all; method: immunoSEQ multiplex PCR. The data contain some 350,000 clones, 92% of them singletons. Sequenced material: peripheral blood, taken after recovery from COVID-19. The receptors stem from a human donor who had recovered from COVID-19.

The rearrangement joins TRBV11-2 to TRBJ1-1, with 9 bases lining up with TRBD1. Germline V gene lookup returns CDR1 SGHAT and CDR2 FQNNGV. J was trimmed by 11 bases and V by 1 base; bases with no gene match: 2. CDR3 length: 12 residues. CDR3 sequence: CASSLGTGEAFF. The CDR3 nucleotides read TGTGCCAGCAGCTTAGGGACAGGGGAGGCTTTCTTT. Complete variable domain (other parts from reference TRBV11-2 and TRBJ1-1): EAGVAQSPRYKIIEKRQSVAFWCNPISGHATLYWYQQILGQGPKLLIQFQNNGVVDDSQLPKDRFSAERLKGVDSTLKIQPAKLEDSAVYLCASSLGTGEAFFGQGTRLTVV.

CDR3 bases: TGTGCCAGCAGCCAAGGAGAGCGGGGAGGCTACACCTTC. This translates into CASSQGERGGYTF. The V call is TRBV3-1 (or the pseudogene TRBV3-2), the J call TRBJ1-2; D not resolved. The germline gives CDR1 LGHDT, CDR2 YNNKEL (reference sequence). CDR3 length: 13 residues. V lost 1 base to trimming and J lost 8 bases, with 11 bases between them.

The V call is TRBV19, the J call TRBJ1-2; D is unresolved. V was cut by 2 bases and J by 3 bases, with 7 bases left in between. The CDR3 contains 13 residues. Looked up from germline, CDR1 is LNHDA and CDR2 is SQIVND (reference sequence). CDR3 protein: CASSIYMDYGYTF. The DNA of the CDR3 is TGTGCCAGTAGTATATACATGGACTATGGCTACACCTTC. The complete variable domain, with remaining parts taken from reference TRBV19 and TRBJ1-2, reads DGGITQSPKYLFRKEGQNVTLSCEQNLNHDAMYWYRQDPGQGLRLIYYSQIVNDFQKGDIAEGYSVSREKKESFPLTVTSAQKNPTAFYLCASSIYMDYGYTFGSGTRLTVV.

The chain is built from TRBV11-2 and TRBJ2-5; 9 nucleotides align to TRBD2. Unmatched junction bases numbered 18, after V lost 7 bases and J lost 3 bases. This CDR3 has 18 residues. The germline CDR1 and CDR2 sequences are SGHAT and FQNNGV. The CDR3 protein is CASTRQSLAGLTEETQYF. CDR3 nucleotide sequence: TGTGCCAGCACCCGCCAGTCCCTAGCGGGGTTAACGGAAGAGACCCAGTACTTC.

The chain is built from TRBV18 and TRBJ1-1, with D perhaps matching TRBD1 (6 bases). CDR1 and CDR2 (germline): KGHSH, LQKENI. V dropped 4 bases and J dropped 1 base, with 10 bases sitting between them. The CDR3 is 14 residues long. CDR3 DNA: TGTGCCAGCTCACAAAAACAGGGGAACACTGAAGCTTTCTTT. Protein product: CASSQKQGNTEAFF.

The chain employs TRBV3-1 (or the pseudogene TRBV3-2) and TRBJ1-1; D might be TRBD1 (6 bases). V was trimmed by 3 bases and J by 1 base, leaving 9 bases between them. This CDR3 has 14 residues. Per germline, CDR1 LGHDT and CDR2 YNNKEL (reference sequence). CDR3 sequence reads: CASSHTGRNTEAFF. In DNA form, the CDR3 reads TGTGCCAGCAGCCATACAGGGAGGAACACTGAAGCTTTCTTT.

The chain uses TRBV5-4 and TRBJ2-3; D unresolved. Trimming stripped 4 bases from V and 0 bases from J, with 6 bases between. The CDR3 totals 13 residues. Looked up from germline, CDR1 is SGHNT and CDR2 is YYREEE (reference sequence). The CDR3 DNA reads TGTGCCAGCAGCAGATGGAGCACAGATACGCAGTATTTT. It codes for CASSRWSTDTQYF.

This clone appeared a few times. Other DNA sequences in the sample encode the same CDR3. The chain uses TRBV4-1 and TRBJ2-7, with no clear D. The CDR3 length is 12 residues. Germline-derived CDR1 and CDR2 are MGHRA and YSYEKL. Between the trimmed V and J ends, which lost 3 bases and 4 bases, there was a span of 7 bases. DNA of the CDR3: TGCGCCAGCAGCCAGGATTCTTACGAGCAGTACTTC. Protein: CASSQDSYEQYF.

This sequence joins TRBV7-8 and TRBJ2-1, with 9 nucleotides matching TRBD2. From germline, CDR1 is SGHVS and CDR2 FQNEAQ. Losses at the gene ends were 5 bases for V and 7 bases for J; bases not matched to a gene: 9. This CDR3 has 15 amino acids. CDR3 amino acids: CASSPERGARNEQFF. The DNA for the CDR3 is TGTGCCAGCAGCCCCGAGCGGGGGGCGCGGAATGAGCAGTTCTTC.

This chain joins TRBV6-6 and TRBJ1-4, with 7 nucleotides matching TRBD1. The length of the CDR3 is 14 residues. Germline V gene lookup returns CDR1 MNHNY and CDR2 SVGAGI (reference sequence). Trimming removed 6 bases from V and 8 bases from J; junction bases left unmatched: 9. The CDR3: CASRWRQGVEKLFF. The DNA for the CDR3 is TGTGCCAGCAGATGGAGACAGGGAGTCGAAAAACTGTTTTTT.

The chain uses TRBV27 and TRBJ2-1; D may be TRBD2 (5 bases). The CDR3 is 14 amino acids. V lost 6 bases, J lost 3 bases, and 12 bases lay in between. Germline V gene data show CDR1 as MNHEY and CDR2 as SMNVEV (reference sequence). CDR3 residues: CASRLYRDYNEQFF. The CDR3 nucleotides are TGTGCCAGCAGACTCTACCGGGACTACAATGAGCAGTTCTTC.

This rearrangement joins TRBV20-1 to TRBJ2-7; D is perhaps TRBD1 (6 bases). The germline V gene has CDR1 DFQATT and CDR2 SNEGSKA (reference sequence). The CDR3 runs 11 residues. V lost 3 bases, J lost 5 bases, and 8 bases lay in between. For the CDR3, the DNA is TGCAGTGCTAGCGAGGGGGACGAGCAGTACTTC. This encodes CSASEGDEQYF.

The CDR3 is CASSQGLHEQYF. DNA of the CDR3: TGTGCCAGCAGCCAAGGACTGCACGAGCAGTACTTC. The gene calls are TRBV14 and TRBJ2-7; no reliable D call. Germline CDR1 and CDR2: SGHDN and FVKESK. The CDR3 has 12 amino acids. V dropped 1 base and J dropped 5 bases, with 6 bases sitting between them.

The V call is TRBV5-6, the J call TRBJ2-2, with D unclear. Germline V gene data show CDR1 as SGHDT and CDR2 as YYEEEE. Trimming pared 4 bases from V and 5 bases from J, leaving 9 bases between. The CDR3 covers 13 residues. CDR3 in DNA: TGTGCCAGCAGCACCGTCGAGACCGGGGAGCTGTTTTTT. Protein: CASSTVETGELFF.

The chain combines TRBV18 with TRBJ2-7; 9 nucleotides match TRBD2. CDR1 and CDR2 (germline): KGHSH, LQKENI. The CDR3 runs to 14 residues. The J segment lost 5 bases and the V segment lost 2 bases, leaving 4 bases of the junction unmatched. CDR3 DNA sequence: TGTGCCAGCTCACCAGGGACTAGCCTAGACGAGCAGTACTTC. Translated, it gives CASSPGTSLDEQYF.

J is TRBJ2-7 and V is TRBV3-1 (or the pseudogene TRBV3-2); a possible D gene is TRBD2 (5 bases). This CDR3 has 16 amino acids. V gave up 4 bases and J gave up 1 base, with 17 bases separating them. CDR1 LGHDT and CDR2 YNNKEL come from the germline V gene (reference sequence). This CDR3 reads CASSRYPLASSYEQYF. In DNA form, the CDR3 reads TGTGCCAGCAGCCGATACCCTCTAGCTAGTTCCTACGAGCAGTACTTC.

CDR3 sequence: CASSYGPDRRETQYF. Written as DNA, the CDR3 is TGTGCCAGCAGTTATGGGCCGGACAGGCGAGAGACCCAGTACTTC. The rearrangement links TRBV7-8 to TRBJ2-5; 7 nucleotides line up with TRBD1. The CDR3 consists of 15 residues. The ends lost 6 bases at V and 4 bases at J; junction bases unmatched: 11. Germline CDR1 SGHVS, CDR2 FQNEAQ.

V and J are TRBV25-1 and TRBJ1-1; D is uncertain. V lost 8 bases and J lost 1, with 11 bases in between. Germline values: CDR1 MGHDK, CDR2 SYGVNS. This CDR3 comprises 13 residues. Here the CDR3 reads CASAQGRNTEAFF. The CDR3 coding sequence is TGTGCCAGCGCTCAAGGCAGGAACACTGAAGCTTTCTTT.

This clone is a singleton in its sample. The rearrangement links TRBV27 to TRBJ2-1, with D possibly called TRBD1 or TRBD2 (5 bases each). The CDR3 has 15 residues. V was cut by 6 bases and J by 8 bases, with 20 bases left in between. Per germline, CDR1 MNHEY and CDR2 SMNVEV (reference sequence). As DNA, the CDR3 is TGTGCCAGCAGCCCCCGGGGCGAGGGGCGTGATGAGCAGTTCTTC. Its translation is CASSPRGEGRDEQFF.

The V call is TRBV6-5, the J call TRBJ2-7; TRBD2 agrees at 12 bases. The germline CDR1 and CDR2 sequences are MNHEY and SVGAGI. The CDR3 runs 15 residues. V shed 7 bases, J shed 3 bases, and the junction held 7 bases outside the gene matches. The CDR3, as DNA: TGTGCCAGCAAAGCCGGACTAGCGGGGATCTACGAGCAGTACTTC. Protein sequence: CASKAGLAGIYEQYF.

The CDR3 loop is CASSLRTGNEQFF. CDR3 DNA sequence: TGCGCCAGCAGCTTGAGGACAGGGAATGAGCAGTTCTTC. This chain connects TRBV5-1 to TRBJ2-1; 8 nucleotides match TRBD1. Germline-derived CDR1 and CDR2 are SGHRS and YFSETQ. The CDR3 contains 13 residues. V trimming: 1 base; J trimming: 7 bases; junction bases outside the gene matches: 1.

A few counts support this clone. The chain recombines TRBV5-4 with TRBJ1-1, with no clear D. The germline gives CDR1 SGHNT, CDR2 YYREEE (reference sequence). Trimming took off 4 bases at V and 1 base at J, with 11 bases between the two ends. This CDR3 has 14 residues. Here the CDR3 reads CASSVERTNTEAFF. The CDR3, as DNA: TGTGCCAGCAGCGTGGAGAGGACGAACACTGAAGCTTTCTTT.

V usage is TRBV2 and J usage is TRBJ1-2; possibly TRBD1 for D (5 bases). The CDR3 length is 12 residues. With 9 bases removed from V and 4 bases from J, the gap between germline ends came to 12 bases. Germline V gives CDR1 SNHLY, CDR2 FYNNEI. The chain's CDR3 is CARGERSYGYTF. The CDR3 nucleotides read TGTGCCAGGGGGGAGCGGAGCTATGGCTACACCTTC.

This chain links TRBV6-1 with TRBJ1-1; D remains ambiguous. The CDR3 runs 13 residues. The germline gives CDR1 MNHNS, CDR2 SASEGT. V was trimmed by 2 bases and J by 1 base, leaving 5 bases between them. CDR3 protein: CASSERWNTEAFF. The CDR3 DNA reads as TGTGCCAGCAGTGAAAGGTGGAACACTGAAGCTTTCTTT.

The chain is built from TRBV11-2 and TRBJ2-4, with 9 nucleotides matching TRBD1. J was trimmed by 0 bases and V by 6 bases; bases with no gene match: 9. Germline assignment: CDR1 SGHAT and CDR2 FQNNGV. CDR3 size: 17 residues. The CDR3 region has the DNA TGTGCCAGCAGGCCCCCGGGACAGGGCCTAGCCAAAAACATTCAGTACTTC. It yields the protein CASRPPGQGLAKNIQYF.

This clone was recorded a few times. The J gene is TRBJ1-3, the V gene TRBV4-1; no reliable D call. Trimming cost V 2 bases and J 0 bases, with 11 bases left between them. The germline CDR1 and CDR2 sequences are MGHRA and YSYEKL. The length of the CDR3 is 16 residues. CDR3 in DNA: TGCGCCAGCAGCCAACCTCTCCGAGACTCTGGAAACACCATATATTTT. This encodes CASSQPLRDSGNTIYF.